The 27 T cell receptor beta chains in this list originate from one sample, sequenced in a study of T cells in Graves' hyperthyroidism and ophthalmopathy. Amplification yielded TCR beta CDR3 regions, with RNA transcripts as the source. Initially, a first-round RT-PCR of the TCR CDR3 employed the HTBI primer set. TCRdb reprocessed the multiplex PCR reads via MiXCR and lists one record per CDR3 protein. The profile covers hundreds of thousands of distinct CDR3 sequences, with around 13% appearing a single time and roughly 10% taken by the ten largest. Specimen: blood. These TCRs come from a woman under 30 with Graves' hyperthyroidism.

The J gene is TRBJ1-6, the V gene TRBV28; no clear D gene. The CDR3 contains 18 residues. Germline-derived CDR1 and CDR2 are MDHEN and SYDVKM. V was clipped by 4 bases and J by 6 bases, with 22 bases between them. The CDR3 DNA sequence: TGTGCCAGCAGTTCCATTTTCCAGTCAGGTGGTGCTAATTCACCCCTCCACTTT. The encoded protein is CASSSIFQSGGANSPLHF.

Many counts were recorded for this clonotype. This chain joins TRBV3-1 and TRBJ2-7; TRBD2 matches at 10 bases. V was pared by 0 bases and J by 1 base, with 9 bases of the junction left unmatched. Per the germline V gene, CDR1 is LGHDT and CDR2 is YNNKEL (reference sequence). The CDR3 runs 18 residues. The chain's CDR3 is CASSQDGALAGLSYEQYF. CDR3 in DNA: TGTGCCAGCAGCCAAGATGGGGCACTAGCGGGGCTTTCCTACGAGCAGTACTTC.

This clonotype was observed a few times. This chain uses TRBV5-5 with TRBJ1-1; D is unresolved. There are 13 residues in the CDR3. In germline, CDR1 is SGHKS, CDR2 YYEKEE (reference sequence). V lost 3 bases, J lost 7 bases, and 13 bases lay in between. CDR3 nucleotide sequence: TGTGCCAGCAGCTACGCTCCGGACGGTGAAGCTTTCTTT. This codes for CASSYAPDGEAFF.

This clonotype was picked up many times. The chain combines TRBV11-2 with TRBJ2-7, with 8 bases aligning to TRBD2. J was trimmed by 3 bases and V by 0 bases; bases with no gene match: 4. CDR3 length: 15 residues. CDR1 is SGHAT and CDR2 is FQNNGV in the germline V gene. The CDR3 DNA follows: TGTGCCAGCAGCTTAGATCTTACTAGCGGCTACGAGCAGTACTTC. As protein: CASSLDLTSGYEQYF.

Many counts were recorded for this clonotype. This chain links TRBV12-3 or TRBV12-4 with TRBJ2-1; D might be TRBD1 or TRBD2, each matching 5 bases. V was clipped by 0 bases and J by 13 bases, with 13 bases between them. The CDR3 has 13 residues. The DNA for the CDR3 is TGTGCCAGCAGTTTAGCTAGTCGGGACGTACAGTTCTTC. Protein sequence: CASSLASRDVQFF.

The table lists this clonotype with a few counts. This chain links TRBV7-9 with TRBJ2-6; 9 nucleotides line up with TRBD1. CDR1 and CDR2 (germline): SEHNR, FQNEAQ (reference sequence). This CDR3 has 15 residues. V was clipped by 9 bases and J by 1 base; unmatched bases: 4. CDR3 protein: CARSQGASGANVLTF. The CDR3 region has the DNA TGTGCCAGATCACAGGGGGCGTCTGGGGCCAACGTCCTGACTTTC. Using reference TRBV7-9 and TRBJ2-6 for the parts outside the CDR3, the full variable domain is DTGVSQNPRHKITKRGQNVTFRCDPISEHNRLYWYRQTLGQGPEFLTYFQNEAQLEKSRLLSDRFSAERPKGSFSTLEIQRTEQGDSAMYLCARSQGASGANVLTFGAGSRLTVL.

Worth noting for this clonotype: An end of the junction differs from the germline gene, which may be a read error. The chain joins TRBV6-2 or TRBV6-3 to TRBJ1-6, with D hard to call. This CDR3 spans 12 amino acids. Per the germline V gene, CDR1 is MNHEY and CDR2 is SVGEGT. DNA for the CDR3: TGTGCCAGCAGTTACCCTAATTCACCCCTCTACTTT. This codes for CASSYPNSPLYF.

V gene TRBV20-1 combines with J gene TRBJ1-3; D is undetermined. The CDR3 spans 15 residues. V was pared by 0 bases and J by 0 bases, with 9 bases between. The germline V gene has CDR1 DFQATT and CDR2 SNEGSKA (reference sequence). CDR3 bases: TGCAGTGCTAGAGAGGAGGTTTTCTCTGGAAACACCATATATTTT. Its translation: CSAREEVFSGNTIYF.

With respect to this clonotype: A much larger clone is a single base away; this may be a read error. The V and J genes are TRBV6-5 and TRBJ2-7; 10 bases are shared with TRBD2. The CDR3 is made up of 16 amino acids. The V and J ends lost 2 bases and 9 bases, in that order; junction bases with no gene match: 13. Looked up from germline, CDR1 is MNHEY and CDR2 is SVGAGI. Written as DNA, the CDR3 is TGTGCCAGCAGTTACAGCGGGAGGGGGGGGCAGGGGGGGCAGTACTTC. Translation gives CASSYSGRGGQGGQYF.

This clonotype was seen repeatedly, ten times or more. The CDR3 DNA reads as TGTGCCAGCAGCACTGAGACAGCCCGGGGCGAGACCCAGTACTTC. Amino acid sequence: CASSTETARGETQYF. The chain is built from TRBV12-3 or TRBV12-4 and TRBJ2-5; D may match TRBD1 or TRBD2 (5 bases each). Trimming shortened V by 6 bases and J by 5 bases, and 19 bases separated the two germline ends. The CDR3 is 15 residues long.

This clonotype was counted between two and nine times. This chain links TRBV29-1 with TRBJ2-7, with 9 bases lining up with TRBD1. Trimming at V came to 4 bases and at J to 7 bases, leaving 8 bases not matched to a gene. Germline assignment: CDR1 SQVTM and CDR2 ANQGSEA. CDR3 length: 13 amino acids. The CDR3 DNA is TGCAGCGTTGTCGGACAGGGGCCCTTGGAGCAGTACTTC. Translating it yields CSVVGQGPLEQYF.

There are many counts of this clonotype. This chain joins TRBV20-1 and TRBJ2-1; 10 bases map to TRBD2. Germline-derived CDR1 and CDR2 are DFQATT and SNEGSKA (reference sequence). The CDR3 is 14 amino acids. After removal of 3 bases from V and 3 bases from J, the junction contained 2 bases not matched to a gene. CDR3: CSARTSGYYNEQFF. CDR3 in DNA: TGCAGTGCTAGGACTAGCGGGTACTACAATGAGCAGTTCTTC.

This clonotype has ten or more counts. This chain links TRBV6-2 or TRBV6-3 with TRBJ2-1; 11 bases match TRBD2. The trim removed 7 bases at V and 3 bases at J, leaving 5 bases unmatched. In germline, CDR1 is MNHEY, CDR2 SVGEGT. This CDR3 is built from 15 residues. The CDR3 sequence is CASTTSGTGYNEQFF. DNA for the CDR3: TGTGCCAGCACGACTAGCGGGACGGGCTACAATGAGCAGTTCTTC.

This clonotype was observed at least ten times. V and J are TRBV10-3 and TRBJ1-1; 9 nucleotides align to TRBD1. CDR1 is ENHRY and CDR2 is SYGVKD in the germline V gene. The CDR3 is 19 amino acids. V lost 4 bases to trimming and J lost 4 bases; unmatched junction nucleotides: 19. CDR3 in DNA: TGTGCCATCAGTGGGGGTTCGGGGAATCAACAGGGGGCAGGCACTGAAGCTTTCTTT. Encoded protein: CAISGGSGNQQGAGTEAFF.

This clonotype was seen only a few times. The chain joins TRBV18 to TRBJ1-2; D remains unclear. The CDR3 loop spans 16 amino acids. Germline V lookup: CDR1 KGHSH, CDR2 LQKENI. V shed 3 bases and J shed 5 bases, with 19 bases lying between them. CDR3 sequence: CASSPQFGEALYGYTF. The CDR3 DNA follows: TGTGCCAGCTCACCCCAATTTGGGGAGGCATTGTATGGCTACACCTTC.

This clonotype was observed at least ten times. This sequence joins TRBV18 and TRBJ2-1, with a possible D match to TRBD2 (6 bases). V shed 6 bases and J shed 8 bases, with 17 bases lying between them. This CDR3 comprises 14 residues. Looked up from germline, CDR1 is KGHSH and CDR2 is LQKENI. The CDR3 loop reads CASSHRDFLDEQFF. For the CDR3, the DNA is TGTGCCAGCTCTCACCGGGACTTCCTAGATGAGCAGTTCTTC.

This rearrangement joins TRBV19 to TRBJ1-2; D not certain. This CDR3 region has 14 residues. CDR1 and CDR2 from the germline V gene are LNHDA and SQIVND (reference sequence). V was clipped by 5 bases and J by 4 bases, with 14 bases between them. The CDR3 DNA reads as TGTGCCAGTAGTTTCGATACAGCGCGCTATGGCTACACCTTC. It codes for CASSFDTARYGYTF.

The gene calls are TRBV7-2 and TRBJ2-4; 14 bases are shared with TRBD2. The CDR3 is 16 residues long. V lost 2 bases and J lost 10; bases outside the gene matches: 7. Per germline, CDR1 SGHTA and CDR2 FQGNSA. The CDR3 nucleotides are TGTGCCAGCAGCTTAAATCTCCGACTAGCGGGAGGGATTCAGTACTTC. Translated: CASSLNLRLAGGIQYF.

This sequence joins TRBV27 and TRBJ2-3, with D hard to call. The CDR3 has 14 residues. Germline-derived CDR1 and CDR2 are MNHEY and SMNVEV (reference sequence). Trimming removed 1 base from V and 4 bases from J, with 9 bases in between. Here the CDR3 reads CASSLWSASDTQYF. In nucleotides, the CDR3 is TGTGCCAGCAGTTTATGGTCAGCGTCAGATACGCAGTATTTT.

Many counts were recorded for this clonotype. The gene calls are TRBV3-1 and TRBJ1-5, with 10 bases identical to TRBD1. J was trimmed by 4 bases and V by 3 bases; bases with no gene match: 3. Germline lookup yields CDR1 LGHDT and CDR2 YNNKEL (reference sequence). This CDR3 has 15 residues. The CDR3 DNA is TGTGCCAGCAGCCAGGACAGGGGGAGAAATCAGCCCCAGCATTTT. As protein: CASSQDRGRNQPQHF.

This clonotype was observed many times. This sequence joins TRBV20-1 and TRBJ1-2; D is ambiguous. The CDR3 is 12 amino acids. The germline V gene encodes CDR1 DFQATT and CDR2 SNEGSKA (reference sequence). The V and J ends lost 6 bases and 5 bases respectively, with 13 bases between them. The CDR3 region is CSAGQTTYGYTF. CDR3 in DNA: TGCAGTGCCGGGCAAACCACGTATGGCTACACCTTC.

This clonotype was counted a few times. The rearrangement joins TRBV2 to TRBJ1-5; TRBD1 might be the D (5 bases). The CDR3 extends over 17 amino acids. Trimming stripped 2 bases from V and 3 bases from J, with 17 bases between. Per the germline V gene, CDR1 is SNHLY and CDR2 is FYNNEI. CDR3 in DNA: TGTGCCAGCAGTGAATCCCCAGGGAGGATGAACAATCAGCCCCAGCATTTT. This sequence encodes CASSESPGRMNNQPQHF.

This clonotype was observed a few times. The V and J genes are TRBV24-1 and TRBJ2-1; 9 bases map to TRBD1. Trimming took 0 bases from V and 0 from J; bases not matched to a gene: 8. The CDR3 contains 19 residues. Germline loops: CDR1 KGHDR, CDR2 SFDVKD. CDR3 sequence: CATSDLRTGAFSSYNEQFF. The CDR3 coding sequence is TGTGCCACCAGTGATTTGCGGACAGGGGCGTTCAGCTCCTACAATGAGCAGTTCTTC.

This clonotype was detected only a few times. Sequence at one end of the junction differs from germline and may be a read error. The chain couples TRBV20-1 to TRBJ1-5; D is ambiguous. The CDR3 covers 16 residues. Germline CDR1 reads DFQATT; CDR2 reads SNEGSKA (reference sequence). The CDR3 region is CSARDGRDLRNQPQHF. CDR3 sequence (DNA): TGTAGTGCTAGAGATGGGAGGGATCTGCGCAATCAGCCCCAGCATTTT.

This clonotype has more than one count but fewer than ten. The CDR3 nucleotides read TGTGCCAGTAGTATAAGAGGGGGGACCTACGAGCAGTACTTC. It specifies CASSIRGGTYEQYF. The rearrangement links TRBV19 to TRBJ2-7; the D gene could be TRBD1 or TRBD2 (6 bases each). V lost 2 bases to trimming and J lost 2 bases, with 10 bases between them. Germline V lookup: CDR1 LNHDA, CDR2 SQIVND (reference sequence). The CDR3 totals 14 residues.

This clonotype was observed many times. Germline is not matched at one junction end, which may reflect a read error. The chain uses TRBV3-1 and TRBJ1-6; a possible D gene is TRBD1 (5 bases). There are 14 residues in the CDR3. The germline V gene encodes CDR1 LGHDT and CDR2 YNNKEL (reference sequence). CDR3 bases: TGTGCCAGCAGTCAAGGACAAAAGAATTCACCCCTCCACTTT. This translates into CASSQGQKNSPLHF.

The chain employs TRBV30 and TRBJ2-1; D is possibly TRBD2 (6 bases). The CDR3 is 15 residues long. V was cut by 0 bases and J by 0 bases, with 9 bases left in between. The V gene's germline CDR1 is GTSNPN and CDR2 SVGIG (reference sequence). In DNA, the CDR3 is TGTGCCTGGAGTGTACAGACTAGCTCCTACAATGAGCAGTTCTTC. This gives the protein CAWSVQTSSYNEQFF.